Below, 28 T cell receptor beta chains from the same sample are listed, as sequenced in a study of T cells expressing NK-cell markers. Following a re-call of the 5' RACE reads, TCRdb has one entry per CDR3 protein and lacks DNA. The sample's table shows roughly 300,000 distinct CDR3 sequences. The sample comprised blood T cells: a sorted CD56 or NKG2C T cell subset, CD4+ or CD8+ T cells, or bulk PBMC T cells (not recorded which). The receptors were gathered from a woman between 18 and 70 years old in good health.

CDR3 region: CSARESGRETQYF. The chain couples TRBV20-1 to TRBJ2-5; lacking DNA, the TRBD2 call made by TCRdb goes unchecked. Germline loops: CDR1 DFQATT, CDR2 SNEGSKA (reference sequence). This CDR3 comprises 13 residues.

The chain couples TRBV7-2 to TRBJ2-1; the D gene TCRdb calls, TRBD1, cannot be checked with no DNA. Germline loops: CDR1 SGHTA, CDR2 FQGNSA. CDR3 length equals 17 residues. CDR3 amino acids: CASSLARRGAGDNEQFF.

The rearrangement uses TRBV9 and TRBJ1-1; as DNA is missing, the TRBD1 call by TCRdb cannot be tested. Germline CDR1 SGDLS, CDR2 YYNGEE. CDR3 size: 15 residues. CDR3 residues: CASSLYASGGTEAFF.

V and J are TRBV12-3 or TRBV12-4 and TRBJ1-2. The CDR3 totals 14 residues. The CDR3 loop is CASSLASYNYGYTF.

The gene calls are TRBV20-1 and TRBJ2-7; with no DNA, the TCRdb D assignment of TRBD1 cannot be verified. Germline values: CDR1 DFQATT, CDR2 SNEGSKA (reference sequence). The CDR3 contains 13 residues. The CDR3 sequence is CSAVPGFTYEQYF.

This sequence joins TRBV12-3 or TRBV12-4 and TRBJ2-2. The CDR3 is 14 residues long. This chain's CDR3 is CASSSTWITGELFF.

CDR3 amino acids: CSASGQSPLNYGYTF. V and J are TRBV20-1 and TRBJ1-2; TCRdb returns TRBD1, unconfirmable since there is no DNA. In germline, CDR1 is DFQATT, CDR2 SNEGSKA (reference sequence). This CDR3 has 15 residues.

The chain combines TRBV5-6 with TRBJ2-2; TCRdb selects TRBD2, and the lack of DNA leaves this call unchecked. CDR1 and CDR2 (germline): SGHDT, YYEEEE. This CDR3 contains 15 residues. CDR3 loop: CASSFRLAGRGELFF. Full variable domain (outside the CDR3, taken from reference TRBV5-6 and TRBJ2-2): DAGVTQSPTHLIKTRGQQVTLRCSPKSGHDTVSWYQQALGQGPQFIFQYYEEEERQRGNFPDRFSGHQFPNYSSELNVNALLLGDSALYLCASSFRLAGRGELFFGEGSRLTVL.

The chain links TRBV10-3 to TRBJ2-1; without DNA, the TCRdb call of TRBD1 cannot be checked. Germline V gives CDR1 ENHRY, CDR2 SYGVKD. The CDR3 has 15 residues. The chain's CDR3 is CAISSGTAVINEQFF.

This chain joins TRBV29-1 and TRBJ2-7; the TRBD1 assignment by TCRdb is unverifiable without DNA. The CDR3 loop spans 13 amino acids. Germline-derived CDR1 and CDR2 are SQVTM and ANQGSEA. The CDR3 here is CSVVAGAGGEQYF.

The chain carries TRBV28 and TRBJ2-5; no DNA is available, so the TRBD2 call from TCRdb remains unchecked. CDR3 length equals 15 residues. Germline CDR1 reads MDHEN; CDR2 reads SYDVKM. CDR3 region: CASSFGLAAQETQYF.

This chain joins TRBV18 and TRBJ2-1. Germline V CDR1 and CDR2: KGHSH, LQKENI. There are 14 residues in the CDR3. The CDR3 protein is CASSRELTYNEQFF.

The rearrangement links TRBV5-1 to TRBJ1-5; TCRdb's D gene call, TRBD1, goes unchecked for lack of DNA. This CDR3 is 19 amino acids long. The V gene's germline CDR1 is SGHRS and CDR2 YFSETQ. CDR3: CASSLRRRRTGGSNQPQHF.

The V call is TRBV7-8, the J call TRBJ2-3; TCRdb's D call of TRBD1 is untestable without DNA. Per germline, CDR1 SGHVS and CDR2 FQNEAQ. CDR3 length equals 15 residues. The CDR3 is CASSSGQGGRDTQYF. The whole variable domain, remainder taken from reference TRBV7-8 and TRBJ2-3, is GAGVSQSPRYKVAKRGQDVALRCDPISGHVSLFWYQQALGQGPEFLTYFQNEAQLDKSGLPSDRFFAERPEGSVSTLKIQRTQQEDSAVYLCASSSGQGGRDTQYFGPGTRLTVL.

The chain links TRBV29-1 to TRBJ2-1; without DNA, the TCRdb call of TRBD1 cannot be checked. CDR1 and CDR2 (germline): SQVTM, ANQGSEA. This CDR3 is 14 amino acids long. CDR3 loop: CSPIIGTGVNEQFF.

This chain joins TRBV6-1 and TRBJ2-4; absent DNA, TCRdb's TRBD2 call cannot be checked. CDR3 length: 21 residues. Germline V CDR1 and CDR2: MNHNS, SASEGT. CDR3 protein: CASSETLPQWKIDLAKNIQYF.

The chain has TRBV14 and TRBJ1-2. Germline V gives CDR1 SGHDN, CDR2 FVKESK. CDR3 length equals 14 residues. CDR3 sequence reads: CASSQDLGGHGYTF.

This sequence joins TRBV20-1 and TRBJ1-1; TCRdb picks TRBD1, but there is no DNA to check that call. Germline-derived CDR1 and CDR2 are DFQATT and SNEGSKA (reference sequence). The CDR3 is 12 amino acids. CDR3 loop: CSAKGMNTEAFF.

CDR3 sequence: CASSARAVKEAFF. The chain employs TRBV19 and TRBJ1-1; the D gene TCRdb calls, TRBD1, cannot be checked with no DNA. Germline V gene data show CDR1 as LNHDA and CDR2 as SQIVND (reference sequence). The CDR3 loop spans 13 amino acids.

This chain joins TRBV6-5 and TRBJ2-3; TCRdb picks TRBD1, but there is no DNA to check that call. Germline CDR1 and CDR2: MNHEY and SVGAGI. The CDR3 extends over 15 amino acids. This CDR3 reads CASSSLRGETDTQYF.

The chain has TRBV4-2 and TRBJ2-2; the TRBD2 assignment by TCRdb is unverifiable without DNA. The V gene's germline CDR1 is LGHNA and CDR2 YNFKEQ. CDR3 size: 17 residues. The CDR3 spells CASSMTSGGVRTGELFF.

The rearrangement joins TRBV27 to TRBJ1-3; lacking DNA, the TRBD1 call made by TCRdb goes unchecked. Germline V CDR1 and CDR2: MNHEY, SMNVEV (reference sequence). The CDR3 covers 15 residues. CDR3 sequence reads: CASRRGGAAGNTIYF.

J is TRBJ2-1 and V is TRBV5-1. The CDR3 contains 14 residues. Germline V CDR1 and CDR2: SGHRS, YFSETQ. CDR3 protein: CASRLLASYNEQFF.

The chain is built from TRBV2 and TRBJ1-5; the D call from TCRdb, TRBD1, cannot be confirmed without DNA. Germline V gives CDR1 SNHLY, CDR2 FYNNEI. The CDR3 is made up of 15 amino acids. The CDR3: CASRGTGDPNQPQHF.

The chain recombines TRBV5-1 with TRBJ1-2. The CDR3 spans 16 residues. The V gene's germline CDR1 is SGHRS and CDR2 YFSETQ. CDR3 sequence reads: CASSLGSPLANYGYTF.

CDR3 sequence: CSARLPGTRKETQYF. V gene TRBV20-1 combines with J gene TRBJ2-5; TCRdb indicates TRBD2, and absent DNA this call remains unverified. Germline V gives CDR1 DFQATT, CDR2 SNEGSKA (reference sequence). This CDR3 contains 15 residues.

The gene calls are TRBV12-3 or TRBV12-4 and TRBJ1-1. The CDR3 length is 14 residues. This CDR3 reads CASSFAGMNTEAFF.

The V and J genes are TRBV4-3 and TRBJ2-1; the TRBD2 assignment by TCRdb is unverifiable without DNA. The CDR3 covers 16 residues. The germline gives CDR1 LGHNA, CDR2 YSLEER. Here the CDR3 reads CASSQDERGNYNEQFF.